The 30 T cell receptor beta chains in this list originate from one sample, sequenced in a study of blood T cells in healthy people across ages. PCR was performed a second time for roughly 7 to 11 cycles using a sample-barcoded 5' primer and a J-beta primer mix. TCRdb fed the 5' RACE reads into MiXCR, producing one record per CDR3 protein. Of 700,000 to 850,000 distinct CDR3 sequences in the sample, about 48% are singletons; the top ten hold about two fifths. The sequenced material came from blood. The receptors were gathered from a man aged 80 or over in good health.

This clonotype was observed at least ten times. The chain joins TRBV10-2 to TRBJ1-2, with D tentatively TRBD1 (5 bases). V dropped 2 bases and J dropped 5 bases, with 21 bases sitting between them. CDR1 and CDR2 (germline): WSHSY, SAAADI. CDR3 length: 17 residues. CDR3 amino acids: CASSETSGPLGTYGYTF. DNA of the CDR3: TGCGCCAGCAGTGAGACCTCGGGGCCTTTAGGCACTTATGGCTACACCTTC.

This clonotype was picked up a small number of times. The junction does not match germline at one end; this may be a read error. This rearrangement joins TRBV3-1 to TRBJ2-3, with 7 bases aligning to TRBD2. Per germline, CDR1 LGHDT and CDR2 YNNKEL (reference sequence). This CDR3 spans 15 amino acids. The CDR3 DNA reads TGTGCCAGCAACCAAGGACTAGTAGGGCACAGATACGCGTATTTT. As protein: CASNQGLVGHRYAYF.

The chain joins TRBV7-6 to TRBJ2-7; no clear D gene. The germline V gene has CDR1 SGHVS and CDR2 FNYEAQ. The CDR3 covers 14 residues. V was trimmed by 1 base and J by 3 bases, leaving 10 bases between them. Written as DNA, the CDR3 is TGTGCCAGCAGCTTAGGCCCGGACGGCTACGAGCAGTACTTC. Its protein product is CASSLGPDGYEQYF.

This clonotype was counted once. CDR3 in amino acids: CASSLGGGYYNEQFF. The CDR3 DNA sequence: TGCGCCAGCAGCTTGGGGGGCGGGTACTACAATGAGCAGTTCTTC. The V gene is TRBV5-1, the J gene TRBJ2-1; D assignment may be TRBD1 or TRBD2 (5 bases each). With 0 bases removed from V and 3 bases from J, the gap between germline ends came to 10 bases. The CDR3 runs to 15 residues. Germline loops: CDR1 SGHRS, CDR2 YFSETQ.

This clonotype has more than one count but fewer than ten. The V gene is TRBV6-2 or TRBV6-3, the J gene TRBJ2-3, with D possibly TRBD1 on 6 matching bases. The CDR3 extends over 15 amino acids. The germline gives CDR1 MNHEY, CDR2 SVGEGT. With 4 bases removed from V and 14 bases from J, the gap between germline ends came to 25 bases. CDR3 DNA: TGTGCCAGCAGTTCCGGGAAGACAGGTAGCCGATACGCGTATTTT. Translating it yields CASSSGKTGSRYAYF.

V is TRBV7-2 and J is TRBJ2-7, with 8 nucleotides matching TRBD2. V was pared by 1 base and J by 2 bases, with 1 base of the junction left unmatched. Germline loops: CDR1 SGHTA, CDR2 FQGNSA. The CDR3 length is 14 residues. The CDR3 bases are TGTGCCAGCAGCTTAGGGCGGGAGGCCTACGAGCAGTACTTC. This gives the protein CASSLGREAYEQYF.

This clonotype was seen only a few times. The J gene is TRBJ2-1, the V gene TRBV24-1; no clear D. CDR1 and CDR2 (germline): KGHDR, SFDVKD. CDR3 length: 15 amino acids. V gave up 3 bases and J gave up 0 bases, with 8 bases separating them. The CDR3 bases are TGTGCCACCAGTGATGCGGTTGTCTCCTACAATGAGCAGTTCTTC. It codes for CATSDAVVSYNEQFF.

This chain uses TRBV24-1 with TRBJ2-1; either TRBD1 or TRBD2 may supply D (5 bases each). This CDR3 has 16 amino acids. Per the germline V gene, CDR1 is KGHDR and CDR2 is SFDVKD. The V and J ends lost 0 bases and 8 bases respectively, with 16 bases between them. The CDR3 nucleotides are TGTGCCACCAGTGATTTGGGGGGTGCCAGCCGTCATGAGCAGTTCTTC. Translation gives CATSDLGGASRHEQFF.

V gene TRBV28 combines with J gene TRBJ2-3; TRBD2 might be the D (5 bases). CDR1 MDHEN and CDR2 SYDVKM come from the germline V gene. The V and J ends lost 2 bases and 4 bases respectively, with 13 bases between them. The CDR3 totals 15 residues. CDR3 DNA sequence: TGTGCCAGCAGTTTAGTGGGAGACCGGGCAGATACGCAGTATTTT. This sequence encodes CASSLVGDRADTQYF.

The rearrangement uses TRBV5-1 and TRBJ2-4, with 8 bases matching TRBD2. The CDR3 spans 13 residues. V dropped 5 bases and J dropped 7; count of bases not matched to a gene: 5. Germline assignment: CDR1 SGHRS and CDR2 YFSETQ. DNA for the CDR3: TGCGCCAGCAGTTGGACGGGAGGGAACATTCAGTACTTC. It translates to CASSWTGGNIQYF. Variable domain in full (rest from reference TRBV5-1 and TRBJ2-4): KAGVTQTPRYLIKTRGQQVTLSCSPISGHRSVSWYQQTPGQGLQFLFEYFSETQRNKGNFPGRFSGRQFSNSRSEMNVSTLELGDSALYLCASSWTGGNIQYFGAGTRLSVL.

The chain recombines TRBV24-1 with TRBJ2-1, with D perhaps TRBD2 (6 bases). Germline loops: CDR1 KGHDR, CDR2 SFDVKD. The CDR3 has 13 residues. Trimming shortened V by 4 bases and J by 9 bases, and 12 bases separated the two germline ends. This chain's CDR3 is CATSEVRRGEQFF. For the CDR3, the DNA is TGTGCCACCAGTGAAGTCAGGCGGGGTGAGCAGTTCTTC.

V and J are TRBV5-1 and TRBJ2-1; TRBD2 matches 9 bases. The CDR3 is 19 amino acids. Unmatched junction bases numbered 13, after V lost 0 bases and J lost 3 bases. Per the germline V gene, CDR1 is SGHRS and CDR2 is YFSETQ. CDR3 amino acids: CASSLVVGSGRWDYNEQFF. CDR3 coding DNA: TGCGCCAGCAGCTTGGTAGTCGGGAGCGGGAGGTGGGACTACAATGAGCAGTTCTTC. Full variable domain (rest looked up from reference TRBV5-1 and TRBJ2-1): KAGVTQTPRYLIKTRGQQVTLSCSPISGHRSVSWYQQTPGQGLQFLFEYFSETQRNKGNFPGRFSGRQFSNSRSEMNVSTLELGDSALYLCASSLVVGSGRWDYNEQFFGPGTRLTVL.

The rearrangement links TRBV28 to TRBJ2-7; D ambiguous. Germline V CDR1 and CDR2: MDHEN, SYDVKM. V lost 3 bases, J lost 2 bases, and 11 bases lay in between. The CDR3 runs to 14 residues. The chain's CDR3 is CASSFLRGPYEQYF. In nucleotides, the CDR3 is TGTGCCAGCAGTTTTTTACGTGGACCCTACGAGCAGTACTTC.

In the case of this clonotype: Germline and junction disagree at one end, which may indicate a read error. V and J are TRBV12-3 or TRBV12-4 and TRBJ1-2, with TRBD1 matching over 7 bases. The CDR3 runs to 13 residues. The DNA for the CDR3 is TGTGCCAGCGTTGACAGAGGGGGCTATGACTACACCTTC. Its translation: CASVDRGGYDYTF.

The chain combines TRBV11-2 with TRBJ2-7, with D maybe TRBD2 (6 bases). The CDR3 sequence is 15 residues long. From germline, CDR1 is SGHAT and CDR2 FQNNGV. Trimming removed 4 bases from V and 0 bases from J, with 13 bases in between. As DNA, the CDR3 is TGTGCCAGCAGCTCTGAGCGGGTATCCTCCTACGAGCAGTACTTC. It yields the protein CASSSERVSSYEQYF.

The chain links TRBV4-2 to TRBJ2-5; TRBD1 might be the D (6 bases). Judging by the DNA end, TRBJ2-7 fits better; the J call may be wrong. CDR1 LGHNA and CDR2 YNFKEQ come from the germline V gene. The CDR3 extends over 15 amino acids. The CDR3 region is CASSQGGLPPSEQYF. The DNA of the CDR3 is TGTGCCAGCAGCCAAGGGGGGCTGCCCCCCTCCGAGCAGTACTTC.

The V call is TRBV6-2 or TRBV6-3, the J call TRBJ1-1; possible D gene TRBD1, 6 bases. The germline gives CDR1 MNHEY, CDR2 SVGEGT. Trimming took off 3 bases at V and 10 bases at J, with 15 bases between the two ends. The CDR3 covers 13 residues. CDR3 nucleotides: TGTGCCAGCAGTTATAATGTACAAGGGGGAGCTTTCTTT. Translating gives CASSYNVQGGAFF.

This chain joins TRBV28 and TRBJ1-6; no reliable D call. The germline V and J ends were trimmed by 3 bases and 8 bases, with 11 bases remaining between them. Germline V gives CDR1 MDHEN, CDR2 SYDVKM. The CDR3 runs 14 residues. In DNA, the CDR3 is TGTGCCAGCAGTTTGCCGGACGGGGATTCACCCCTCCACTTT. This sequence encodes CASSLPDGDSPLHF. The full variable domain, rest sourced from reference TRBV28 and TRBJ1-6, is DVKVTQSSRYLVKRTGEKVFLECVQDMDHENMFWYRQDPGLGLRLIYFSYDVKMKEKGDIPEGYSVSREKKERFSLILESASTNQTSMYLCASSLPDGDSPLHFGNGTRLTVT.

The chain is built from TRBV5-1 and TRBJ2-7; 7 bases agree with TRBD2. This CDR3 has 15 amino acids. CDR1 SGHRS and CDR2 YFSETQ come from the germline V gene. V shed 4 bases and J 7 bases; nucleotides not matched to a gene: 14. The CDR3 bases are TGCGCCAGCAGCCCGAGGGCGGGAGCCATCAATGAGCAGTACTTC. It is translated as CASSPRAGAINEQYF. The full variable domain, its missing parts supplied by reference TRBV5-1 and TRBJ2-7, is KAGVTQTPRYLIKTRGQQVTLSCSPISGHRSVSWYQQTPGQGLQFLFEYFSETQRNKGNFPGRFSGRQFSNSRSEMNVSTLELGDSALYLCASSPRAGAINEQYFGPGTRLTVT.

The V call is TRBV27, the J call TRBJ2-3; D possibly matches TRBD1 or TRBD2 (5 bases each). There are 15 residues in the CDR3. CDR1 is MNHEY, CDR2 SMNVEV, per germline (reference sequence). V gave up 2 bases and J gave up 4 bases, with 13 bases separating them. CDR3 loop: CASSLGGAPPDTQYF. The CDR3 nucleotides are TGTGCCAGCAGTTTAGGGGGAGCCCCCCCAGATACGCAGTATTTT.

In its sample, this clonotype was seen a few times. V is TRBV9 and J is TRBJ2-7; D possibly corresponds to TRBD2 (5 bases). Germline V lookup: CDR1 SGDLS, CDR2 YYNGEE. The V and J ends lost 4 bases and 6 bases respectively, with 17 bases between them. The CDR3 runs to 14 residues. The CDR3 region has the DNA TGTGCCAGCAGCCTCGGGCCGGGAAATAGCGAGCAGTACTTC. This encodes CASSLGPGNSEQYF.

The chain employs TRBV5-1 and TRBJ1-2; 12 bases match TRBD1. The CDR3 is 14 residues long. The ends lost 4 bases at V and 5 bases at J; junction bases unmatched: 3. Germline-derived CDR1 and CDR2 are SGHRS and YFSETQ. The CDR3 bases are TGCGCCAGCAGCGGGACAGGGGGCGCGTATGGCTACACCTTC. Translated: CASSGTGGAYGYTF.

This chain uses TRBV28 with TRBJ2-4, with 9 bases aligning to TRBD2. Germline V gives CDR1 MDHEN, CDR2 SYDVKM. The CDR3 is 17 residues long. V was pared by 0 bases and J by 5 bases, with 8 bases of the junction left unmatched. CDR3 in amino acids: CASSLWASGIGENIQYF. CDR3 coding DNA: TGTGCCAGCAGTTTATGGGCTAGCGGGATTGGTGAAAACATTCAGTACTTC.

This sequence joins TRBV20-1 and TRBJ2-3; D is unresolved. Trimming removed 2 bases at V and 7 bases at J, with 19 bases between. CDR1 DFQATT and CDR2 SNEGSKA come from the germline V gene (reference sequence). The length of the CDR3 is 15 residues. Here the CDR3 reads CSARNRVVLPNTQYF. Written as DNA, the CDR3 is TGCAGTGCTAGAAACCGGGTGGTACTCCCAAATACGCAGTATTTT.

The rearrangement uses TRBV6-5 and TRBJ1-5, with a weak D call TRBD1 (5 bases). V lost 5 bases to trimming and J lost 4 bases, with 15 bases between them. This CDR3 contains 15 residues. Looked up from germline, CDR1 is MNHEY and CDR2 is SVGAGI. The CDR3 bases are TGTGCCAGCAGTCCCACTAGGGACCCTAATCAGCCCCAGCATTTT. It translates to CASSPTRDPNQPQHF.

This clonotype was picked up a small number of times. The V and J genes are TRBV4-1 and TRBJ2-1; 9 bases align to TRBD2. CDR1 is MGHRA and CDR2 is YSYEKL in the germline V gene. CDR3 length equals 14 residues. V trimming: 4 bases; J trimming: 14 bases; junction bases outside the gene matches: 12. This CDR3 is CASSRTIAGDPEFF. CDR3 DNA sequence: TGCGCCAGCAGCCGAACGATAGCGGGAGACCCGGAGTTCTTC.

The V call is TRBV27, the J call TRBJ1-2; tentatively, D is TRBD1 (5 bases). The CDR3 loop spans 14 amino acids. V gave up 6 bases and J gave up 8 bases, with 19 bases separating them. Germline loops: CDR1 MNHEY, CDR2 SMNVEV (reference sequence). This CDR3 is CASRAGPLYGGYTF. The DNA of the CDR3 is TGTGCCAGCAGGGCGGGACCGCTGTATGGAGGCTACACCTTC.

The J gene is TRBJ2-2, the V gene TRBV12-3 or TRBV12-4; a weak D match, TRBD2 (5 bases). The CDR3 consists of 12 residues. Trimming shortened V by 7 bases and J by 5 bases, and 8 bases separated the two germline ends. The CDR3 region has the DNA TGTGCCAGCACCCCGGGAACCGGGGAGCTGTTTTTT. It yields the protein CASTPGTGELFF.

The chain uses TRBV29-1 and TRBJ2-1; 9 bases align to TRBD1. The CDR3 loop spans 14 amino acids. The trim removed 4 bases at V and 5 bases at J, leaving 6 bases unmatched. CDR1 is SQVTM and CDR2 is ANQGSEA in the germline V gene. In DNA, the CDR3 is TGCAGCGTTGGTTTGGGACAGGGAGACAATGAGCAGTTCTTC. Protein sequence: CSVGLGQGDNEQFF.

The genes are TRBV12-3 or TRBV12-4 and TRBJ2-7; TRBD2 agrees at 13 bases. The CDR3 is 15 amino acids. J was trimmed by 4 bases and V by 0 bases; bases with no gene match: 0. CDR3 loop: CASSLATSGRYEQYF. The CDR3 DNA follows: TGTGCCAGCAGTTTAGCGACTAGCGGGAGGTACGAGCAGTACTTC.